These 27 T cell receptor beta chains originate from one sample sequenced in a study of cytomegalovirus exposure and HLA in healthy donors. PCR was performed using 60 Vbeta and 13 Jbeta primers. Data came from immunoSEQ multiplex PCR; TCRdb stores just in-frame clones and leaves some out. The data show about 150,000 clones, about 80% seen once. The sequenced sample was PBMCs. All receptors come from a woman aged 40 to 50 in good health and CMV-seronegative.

In nucleotides, the CDR3 is TGTGCCAGCAGTAACGGACTTGCGGGAAGAGATACGCAGTATTTT. It yields the protein CASSNGLAGRDTQYF. The chain links TRBV27 to TRBJ2-3, with a possible D match to TRBD2 (6 bases). V lost 5 bases and J lost 5, with 17 bases in between. Germline CDR1 is MNHEY and CDR2 is SMNVEV (reference sequence). The CDR3 contains 15 residues.

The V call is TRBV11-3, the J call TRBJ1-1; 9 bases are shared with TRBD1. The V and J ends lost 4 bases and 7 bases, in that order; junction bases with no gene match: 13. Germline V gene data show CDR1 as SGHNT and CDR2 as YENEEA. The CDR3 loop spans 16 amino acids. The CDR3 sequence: CASSSPPGTGRIEAFF. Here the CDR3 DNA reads TGTGCCAGCAGCTCCCCTCCTGGGACAGGGCGGATTGAAGCTTTCTTT.

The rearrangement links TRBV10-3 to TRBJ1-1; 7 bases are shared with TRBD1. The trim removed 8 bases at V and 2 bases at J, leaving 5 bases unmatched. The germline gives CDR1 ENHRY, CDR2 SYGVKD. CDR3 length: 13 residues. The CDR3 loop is CAIGGTVNTEAFF. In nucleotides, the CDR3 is TGTGCCATCGGAGGGACAGTCAACACTGAAGCTTTCTTT.

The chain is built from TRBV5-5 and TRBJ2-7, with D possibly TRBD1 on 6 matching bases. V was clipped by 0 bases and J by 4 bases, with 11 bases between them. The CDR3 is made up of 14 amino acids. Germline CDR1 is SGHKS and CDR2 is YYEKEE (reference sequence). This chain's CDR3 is CASSLVAGAYEQYF. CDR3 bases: TGTGCCAGCAGCTTGGTGGCAGGGGCGTACGAGCAGTACTTC. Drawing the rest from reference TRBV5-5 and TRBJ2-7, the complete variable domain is DAGVTQSPTHLIKTRGQQVTLRCSPISGHKSVSWYQQVLGQGPQFIFQYYEKEERGRGNFPDRFSARQFPNYSSELNVNALLLGDSALYLCASSLVAGAYEQYFGPGTRLTVT.

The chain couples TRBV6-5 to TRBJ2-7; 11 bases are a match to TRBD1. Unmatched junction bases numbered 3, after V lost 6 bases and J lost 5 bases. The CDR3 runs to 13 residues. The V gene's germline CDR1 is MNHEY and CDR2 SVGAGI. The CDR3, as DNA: TGTGCCAGCAGACCGGGACAGGGGGACGAGCAGTACTTC. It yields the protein CASRPGQGDEQYF.

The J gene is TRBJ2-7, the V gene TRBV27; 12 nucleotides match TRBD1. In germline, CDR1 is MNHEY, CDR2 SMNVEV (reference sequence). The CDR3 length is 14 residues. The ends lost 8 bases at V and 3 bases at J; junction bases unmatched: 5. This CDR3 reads CASGRDRGLYEQYF. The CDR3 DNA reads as TGTGCCAGCGGTCGGGACAGGGGGCTCTACGAGCAGTACTTC.

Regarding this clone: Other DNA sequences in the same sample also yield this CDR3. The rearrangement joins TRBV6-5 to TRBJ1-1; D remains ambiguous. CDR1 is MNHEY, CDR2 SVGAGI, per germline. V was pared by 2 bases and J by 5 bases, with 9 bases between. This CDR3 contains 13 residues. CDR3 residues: CASSYGLRTEAFF. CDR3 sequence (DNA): TGTGCCAGCAGTTACGGGCTTAGGACTGAAGCTTTCTTT.

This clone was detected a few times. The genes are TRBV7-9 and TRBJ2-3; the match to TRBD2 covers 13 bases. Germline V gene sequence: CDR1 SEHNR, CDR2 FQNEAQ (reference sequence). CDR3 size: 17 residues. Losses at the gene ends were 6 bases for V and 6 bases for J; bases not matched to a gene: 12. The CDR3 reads CASSLPGLAGEGDTQYF. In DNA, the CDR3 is TGTGCCAGCAGTCTTCCCGGACTAGCGGGAGAAGGGGATACGCAGTATTTT.

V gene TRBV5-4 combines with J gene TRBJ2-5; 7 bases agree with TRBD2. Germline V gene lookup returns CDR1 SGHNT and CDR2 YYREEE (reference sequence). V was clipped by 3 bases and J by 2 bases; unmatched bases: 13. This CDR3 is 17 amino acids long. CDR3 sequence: CASSSPGAGDLQETQYF. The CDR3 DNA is TGTGCCAGCAGCTCCCCCGGGGCGGGAGACTTGCAAGAGACCCAGTACTTC.

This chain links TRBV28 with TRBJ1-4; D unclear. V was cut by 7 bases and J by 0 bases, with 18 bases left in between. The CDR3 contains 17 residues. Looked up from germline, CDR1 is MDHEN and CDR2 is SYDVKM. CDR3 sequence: CASTISLQRATNEKLFF. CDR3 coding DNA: TGTGCCAGCACAATATCTCTCCAACGAGCAACTAATGAAAAACTGTTTTTT.

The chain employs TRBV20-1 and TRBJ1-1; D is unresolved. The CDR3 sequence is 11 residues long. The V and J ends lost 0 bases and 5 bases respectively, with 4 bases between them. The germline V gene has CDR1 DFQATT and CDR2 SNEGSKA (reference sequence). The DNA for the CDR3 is TGCAGTGCTAGAGAGGCTACTGAAGCTTTCTTT. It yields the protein CSAREATEAFF.

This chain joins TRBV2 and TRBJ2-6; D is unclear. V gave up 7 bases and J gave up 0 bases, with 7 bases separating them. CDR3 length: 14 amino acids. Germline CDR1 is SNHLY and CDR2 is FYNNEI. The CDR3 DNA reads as TGTGCCAGCACGGTCGGCTCTGGGGCCAACGTCCTGACTTTC. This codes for CASTVGSGANVLTF.

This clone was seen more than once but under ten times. CDR3: CASSLGTQNEQYF. Here the CDR3 DNA reads TGTGCCAGCAGCTTGGGGACTCAGAACGAGCAGTACTTC. The rearrangement joins TRBV7-8 to TRBJ2-7; D perhaps matches TRBD2 (6 bases). V was cut by 3 bases and J by 5 bases, with 11 bases left in between. This CDR3 is 13 amino acids long. Germline V gene lookup returns CDR1 SGHVS and CDR2 FQNEAQ.

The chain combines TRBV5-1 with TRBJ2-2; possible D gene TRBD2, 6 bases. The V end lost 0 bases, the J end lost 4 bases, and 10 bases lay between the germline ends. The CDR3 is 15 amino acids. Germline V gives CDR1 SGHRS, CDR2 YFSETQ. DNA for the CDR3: TGCGCCAGCAGCTTGGGGACTACTTCCACCGGGGAGCTGTTTTTT. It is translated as CASSLGTTSTGELFF.

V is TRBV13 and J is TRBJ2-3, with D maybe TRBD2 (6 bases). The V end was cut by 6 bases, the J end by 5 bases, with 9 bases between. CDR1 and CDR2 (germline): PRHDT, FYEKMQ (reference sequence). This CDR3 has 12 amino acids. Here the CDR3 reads CASRPGGDTQYF. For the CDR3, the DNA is TGTGCCAGCAGGCCCGGGGGAGATACGCAGTATTTT.

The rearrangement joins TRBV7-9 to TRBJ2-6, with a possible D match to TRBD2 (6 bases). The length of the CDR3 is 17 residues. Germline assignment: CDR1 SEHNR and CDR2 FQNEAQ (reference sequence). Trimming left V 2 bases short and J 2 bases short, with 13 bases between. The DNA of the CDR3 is TGTGCCAGCAGCTTATCGTTGGGAGGCGCTGGGGCCAACGTCCTGACTTTC. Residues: CASSLSLGGAGANVLTF.

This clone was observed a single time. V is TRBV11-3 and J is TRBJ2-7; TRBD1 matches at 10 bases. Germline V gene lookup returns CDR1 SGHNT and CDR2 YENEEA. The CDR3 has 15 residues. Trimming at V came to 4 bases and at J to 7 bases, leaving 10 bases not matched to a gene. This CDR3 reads CASSSAGTGAREQYF. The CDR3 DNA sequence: TGTGCCAGCAGCTCCGCCGGGACAGGGGCGAGGGAGCAGTACTTC.

The CDR3: CASSLGGYQETQYF. The DNA for the CDR3 is TGTGCCAGCAGCTTAGGAGGCTACCAAGAGACCCAGTACTTC. V is TRBV7-2 and J is TRBJ2-5; no firm D call. There are 14 residues in the CDR3. V lost 1 base and J lost 0, with 6 bases in between. CDR1 and CDR2 from the germline V gene are SGHTA and FQGNSA.

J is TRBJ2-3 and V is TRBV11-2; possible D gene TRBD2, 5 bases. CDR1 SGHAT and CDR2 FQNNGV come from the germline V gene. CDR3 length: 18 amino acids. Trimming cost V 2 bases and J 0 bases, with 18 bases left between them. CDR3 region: CASSLTLLQAASTDTQYF. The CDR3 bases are TGTGCCAGCAGCTTAACTCTCTTGCAAGCGGCTAGCACAGATACGCAGTATTTT.

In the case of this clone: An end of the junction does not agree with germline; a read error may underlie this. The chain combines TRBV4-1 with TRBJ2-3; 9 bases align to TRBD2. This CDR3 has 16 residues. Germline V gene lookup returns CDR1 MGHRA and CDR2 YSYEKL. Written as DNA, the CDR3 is TGCGCCAGCAGCCAAGTAAAGGTTAGCGGGGGAGATATGCAGTATTTT. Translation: CASSQVKVSGGDMQYF.

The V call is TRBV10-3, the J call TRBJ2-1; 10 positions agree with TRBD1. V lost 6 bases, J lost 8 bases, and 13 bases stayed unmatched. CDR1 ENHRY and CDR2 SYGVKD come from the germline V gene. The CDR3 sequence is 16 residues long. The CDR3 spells CAIRATRDRGGDEQFF. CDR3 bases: TGTGCCATCAGGGCGACCAGGGACAGGGGAGGCGATGAGCAGTTCTTC.

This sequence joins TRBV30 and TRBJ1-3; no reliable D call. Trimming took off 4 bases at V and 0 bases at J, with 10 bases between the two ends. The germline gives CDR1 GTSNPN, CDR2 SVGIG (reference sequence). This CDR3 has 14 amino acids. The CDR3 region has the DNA TGTGCCTGGAACCGACGGAGCTCTGGAAACACCATATATTTT. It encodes CAWNRRSSGNTIYF.

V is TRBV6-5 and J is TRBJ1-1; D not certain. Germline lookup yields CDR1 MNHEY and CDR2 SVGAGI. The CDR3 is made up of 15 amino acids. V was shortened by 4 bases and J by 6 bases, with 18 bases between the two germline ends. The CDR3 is CASSSGGNPHSEAFF. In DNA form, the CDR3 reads TGTGCCAGCAGTTCCGGAGGAAATCCACACTCTGAAGCTTTCTTT.

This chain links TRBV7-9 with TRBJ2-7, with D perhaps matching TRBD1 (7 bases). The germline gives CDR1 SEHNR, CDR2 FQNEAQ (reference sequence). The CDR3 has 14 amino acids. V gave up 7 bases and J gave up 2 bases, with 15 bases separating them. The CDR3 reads CASTAGQRTYEQYF. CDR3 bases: TGTGCCAGCACCGCGGGACAGCGGACCTACGAGCAGTACTTC.

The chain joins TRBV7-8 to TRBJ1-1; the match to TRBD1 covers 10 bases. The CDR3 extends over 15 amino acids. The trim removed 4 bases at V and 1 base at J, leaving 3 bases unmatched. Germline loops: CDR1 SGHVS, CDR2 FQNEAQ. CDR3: CASSYDRGPNTEAFF. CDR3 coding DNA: TGTGCCAGCAGCTATGACAGGGGGCCGAACACTGAAGCTTTCTTT.

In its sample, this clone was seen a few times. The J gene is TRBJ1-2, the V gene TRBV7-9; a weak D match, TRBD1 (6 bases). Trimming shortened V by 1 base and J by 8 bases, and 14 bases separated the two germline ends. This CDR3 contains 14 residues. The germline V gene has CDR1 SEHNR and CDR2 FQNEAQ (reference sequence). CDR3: CASSLERGAEGYTF. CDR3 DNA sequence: TGTGCCAGCAGCTTAGAGCGGGGGGCGGAGGGCTACACCTTC. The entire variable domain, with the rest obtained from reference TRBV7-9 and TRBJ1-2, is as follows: DTGVSQNPRHKITKRGQNVTFRCDPISEHNRLYWYRQTLGQGPEFLTYFQNEAQLEKSRLLSDRFSAERPKGSFSTLEIQRTEQGDSAMYLCASSLERGAEGYTFGSGTRLTVV.

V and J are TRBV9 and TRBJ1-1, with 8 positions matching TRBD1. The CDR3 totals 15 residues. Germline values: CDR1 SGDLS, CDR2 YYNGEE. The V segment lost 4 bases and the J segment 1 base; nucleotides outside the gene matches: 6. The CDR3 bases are TGTGCCAGCAGCTCCCAGGGGACAGGGAACACTGAAGCTTTCTTT. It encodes CASSSQGTGNTEAFF.